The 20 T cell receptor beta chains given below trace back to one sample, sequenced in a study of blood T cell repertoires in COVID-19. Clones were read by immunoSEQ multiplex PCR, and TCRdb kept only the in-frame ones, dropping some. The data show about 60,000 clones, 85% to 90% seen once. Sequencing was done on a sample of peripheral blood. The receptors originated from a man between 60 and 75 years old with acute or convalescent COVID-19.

DNA for the CDR3: TGTGCCAGCAGCTCCCCCCGGGGAGCTAACTATGGCTACACCTTC. Translated: CASSSPRGANYGYTF. The chain has TRBV28 and TRBJ1-2; no clear D. Trimming cost V 6 bases and J 0 bases, with 14 bases left between them. This CDR3 has 15 amino acids. Germline CDR1 MDHEN, CDR2 SYDVKM.

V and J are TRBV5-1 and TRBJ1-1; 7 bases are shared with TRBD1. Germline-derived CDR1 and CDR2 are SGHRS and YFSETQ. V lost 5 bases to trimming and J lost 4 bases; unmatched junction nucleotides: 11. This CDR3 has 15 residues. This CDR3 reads CASRIKSQGGTEAFF. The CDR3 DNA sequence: TGCGCCAGCAGAATAAAATCTCAGGGGGGCACTGAAGCTTTCTTT. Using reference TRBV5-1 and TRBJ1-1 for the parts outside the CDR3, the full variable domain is KAGVTQTPRYLIKTRGQQVTLSCSPISGHRSVSWYQQTPGQGLQFLFEYFSETQRNKGNFPGRFSGRQFSNSRSEMNVSTLELGDSALYLCASRIKSQGGTEAFFGQGTRLTVV.

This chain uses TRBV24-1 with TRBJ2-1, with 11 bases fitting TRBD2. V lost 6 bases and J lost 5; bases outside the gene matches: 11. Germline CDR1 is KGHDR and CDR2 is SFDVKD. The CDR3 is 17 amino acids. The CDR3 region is CATSPTPGTSGNNEQFF. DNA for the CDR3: TGTGCCACCAGTCCTACCCCCGGGACTAGCGGTAACAATGAGCAGTTCTTC.

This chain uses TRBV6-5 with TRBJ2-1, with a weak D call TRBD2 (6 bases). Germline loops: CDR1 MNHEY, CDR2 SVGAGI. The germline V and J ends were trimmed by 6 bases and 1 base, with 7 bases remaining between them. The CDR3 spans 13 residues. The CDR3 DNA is TGTGCCAGCAGAGGGACTTCCTACAATGAGCAGTTCTTC. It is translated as CASRGTSYNEQFF.

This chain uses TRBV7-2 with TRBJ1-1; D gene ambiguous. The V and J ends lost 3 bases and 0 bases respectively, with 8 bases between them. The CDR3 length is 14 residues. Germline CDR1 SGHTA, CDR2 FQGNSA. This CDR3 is CASSFPRLNTEAFF. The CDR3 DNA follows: TGTGCCAGCAGCTTCCCCAGGTTGAACACTGAAGCTTTCTTT.

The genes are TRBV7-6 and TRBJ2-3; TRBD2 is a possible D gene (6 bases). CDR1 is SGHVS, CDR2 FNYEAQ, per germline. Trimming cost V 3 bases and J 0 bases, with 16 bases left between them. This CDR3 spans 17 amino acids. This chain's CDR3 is CASSLGVGSGSTDTQYF. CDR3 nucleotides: TGTGCCAGCAGCTTGGGGGTTGGCAGCGGGAGCACAGATACGCAGTATTTT.

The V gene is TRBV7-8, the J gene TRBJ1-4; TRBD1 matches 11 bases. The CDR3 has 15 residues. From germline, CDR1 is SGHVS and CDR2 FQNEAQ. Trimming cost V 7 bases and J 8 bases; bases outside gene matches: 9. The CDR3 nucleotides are TGTGCCAGCATTTCTGCCGGGACAGGGGGAGAAAAACTGTTTTTT. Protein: CASISAGTGGEKLFF.

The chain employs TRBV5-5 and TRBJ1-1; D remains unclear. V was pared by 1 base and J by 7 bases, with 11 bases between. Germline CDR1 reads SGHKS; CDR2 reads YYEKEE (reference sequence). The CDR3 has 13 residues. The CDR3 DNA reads TGTGCCAGCAGCTTGTATTCAGTAAGTGAAGCTTTCTTT. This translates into CASSLYSVSEAFF.

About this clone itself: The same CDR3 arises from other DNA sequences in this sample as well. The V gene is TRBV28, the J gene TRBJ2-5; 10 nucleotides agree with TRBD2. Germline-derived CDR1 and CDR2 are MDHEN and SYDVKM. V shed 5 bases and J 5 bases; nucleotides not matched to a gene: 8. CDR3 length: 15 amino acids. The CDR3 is CASSLSGRAGETQYF. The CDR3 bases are TGTGCCAGCAGTCTGAGCGGGAGGGCCGGGGAGACCCAGTACTTC.

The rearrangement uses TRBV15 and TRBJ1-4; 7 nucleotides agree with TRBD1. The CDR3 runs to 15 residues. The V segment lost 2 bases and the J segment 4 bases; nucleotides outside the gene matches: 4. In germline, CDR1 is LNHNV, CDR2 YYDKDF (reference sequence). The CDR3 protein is CATSRPGQHNEKLFF. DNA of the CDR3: TGTGCCACCAGCAGACCGGGACAGCATAATGAAAAACTGTTTTTT.

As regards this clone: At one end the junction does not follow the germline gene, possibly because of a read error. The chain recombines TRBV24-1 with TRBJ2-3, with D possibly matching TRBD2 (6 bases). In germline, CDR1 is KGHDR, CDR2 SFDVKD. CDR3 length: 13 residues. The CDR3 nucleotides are TGTGCCAGCAGTATGGGAGGTACAGATACGCAGTATTTT. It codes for CASSMGGTDTQYF.

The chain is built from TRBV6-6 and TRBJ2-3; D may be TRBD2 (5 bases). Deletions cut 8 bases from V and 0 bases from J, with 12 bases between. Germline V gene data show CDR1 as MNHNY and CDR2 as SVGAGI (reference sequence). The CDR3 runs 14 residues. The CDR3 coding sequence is TGTGCCAGCGCTTCTAGCCGTAGCACAGATACGCAGTATTTT. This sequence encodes CASASSRSTDTQYF.

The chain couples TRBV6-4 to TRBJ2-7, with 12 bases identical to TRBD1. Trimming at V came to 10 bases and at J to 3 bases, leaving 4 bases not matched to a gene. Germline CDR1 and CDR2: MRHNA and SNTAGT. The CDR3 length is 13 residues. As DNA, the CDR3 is TGTGCCAAGGGGACAGGGGGCGACTACGAGCAGTACTTC. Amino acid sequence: CAKGTGGDYEQYF.

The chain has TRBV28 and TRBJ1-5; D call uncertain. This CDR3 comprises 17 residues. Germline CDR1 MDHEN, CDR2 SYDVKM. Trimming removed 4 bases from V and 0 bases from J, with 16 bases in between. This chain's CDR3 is CASSSSSRQYSNQPQHF. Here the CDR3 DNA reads TGTGCCAGCAGTTCCTCTAGCAGACAATATAGCAATCAGCCCCAGCATTTT.

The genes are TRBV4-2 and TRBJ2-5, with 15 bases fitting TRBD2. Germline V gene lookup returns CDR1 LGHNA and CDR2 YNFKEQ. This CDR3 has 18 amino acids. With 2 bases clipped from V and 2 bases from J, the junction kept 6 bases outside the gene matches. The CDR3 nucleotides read TGTGCCAGCAGCCAATCGCCGGGACTAGCGGGAGGACAAGAGACCCAGTACTTC. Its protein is CASSQSPGLAGGQETQYF.

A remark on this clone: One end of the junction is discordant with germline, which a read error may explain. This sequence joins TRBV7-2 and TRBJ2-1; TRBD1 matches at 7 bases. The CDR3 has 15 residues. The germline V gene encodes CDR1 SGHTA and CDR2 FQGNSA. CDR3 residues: CASSLAGTAYNEQFF. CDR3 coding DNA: TGTGCCAGCAGCCTAGCCGGGACAGCCTACAATGAGCAGTTCTTC.

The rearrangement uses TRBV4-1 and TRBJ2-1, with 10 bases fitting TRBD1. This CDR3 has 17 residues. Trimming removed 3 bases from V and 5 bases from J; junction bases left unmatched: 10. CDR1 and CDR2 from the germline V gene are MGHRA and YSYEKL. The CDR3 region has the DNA TGCGCCAGCAGCCACGCATCACGGGACAGGGGCAACAATGAGCAGTTCTTC. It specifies CASSHASRDRGNNEQFF.

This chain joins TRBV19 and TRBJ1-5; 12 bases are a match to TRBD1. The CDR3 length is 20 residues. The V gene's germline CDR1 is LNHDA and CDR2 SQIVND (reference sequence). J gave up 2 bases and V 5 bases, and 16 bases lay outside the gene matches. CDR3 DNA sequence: TGTGCCAGTAGTTTCCGGGGACAGGGGGCAGGTTATCTGGGCAATCAGCCCCAGCATTTT. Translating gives CASSFRGQGAGYLGNQPQHF.

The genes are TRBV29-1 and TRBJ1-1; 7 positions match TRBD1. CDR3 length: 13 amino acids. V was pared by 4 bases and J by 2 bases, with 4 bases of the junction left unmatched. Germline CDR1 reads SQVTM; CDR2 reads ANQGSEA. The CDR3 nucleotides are TGCAGCGTTGTGGGACAGAGTAACACTGAAGCTTTCTTT. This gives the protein CSVVGQSNTEAFF. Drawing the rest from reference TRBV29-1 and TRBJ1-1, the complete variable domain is SAVISQKPSRDICQRGTSLTIQCQVDSQVTMMFWYRQQPGQSLTLIATANQGSEATYESGFVIDKFPISRPNLTFSTLTVSNMSPEDSSIYLCSVVGQSNTEAFFGQGTRLTVV.

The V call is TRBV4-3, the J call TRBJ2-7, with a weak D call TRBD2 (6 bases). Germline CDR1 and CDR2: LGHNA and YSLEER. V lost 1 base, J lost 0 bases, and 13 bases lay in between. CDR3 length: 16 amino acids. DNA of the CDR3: TGCGCCAGCAGCCAAGGGACTACCGGAAGCTCCTACGAGCAGTACTTC. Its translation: CASSQGTTGSSYEQYF.